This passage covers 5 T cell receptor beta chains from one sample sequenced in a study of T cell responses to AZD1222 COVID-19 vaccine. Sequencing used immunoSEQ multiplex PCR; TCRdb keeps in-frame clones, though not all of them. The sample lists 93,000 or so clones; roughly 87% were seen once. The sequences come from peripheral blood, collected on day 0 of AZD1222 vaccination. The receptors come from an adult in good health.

The CDR3 spells CASSLRSGGAPYNEQFF. In nucleotides, the CDR3 is TGTGCCAGCAGCTTACGAAGCGGGGGGGCACCCTACAATGAGCAGTTCTTC. This chain connects TRBV7-7 to TRBJ2-1; 10 positions agree with TRBD2. The CDR3 consists of 17 residues. Germline CDR1 is SSHAT and CDR2 is FNYEAQ (reference sequence). V lost 2 bases and J lost 2; bases outside the gene matches: 6.

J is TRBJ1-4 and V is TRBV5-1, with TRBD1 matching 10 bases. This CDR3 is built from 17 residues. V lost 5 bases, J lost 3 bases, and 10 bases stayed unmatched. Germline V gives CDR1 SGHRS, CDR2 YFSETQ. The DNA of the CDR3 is TGCGCCAGCAGGTTGACAGGGGGCGTCCAGGCTAATGAAAAACTGTTTTTT. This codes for CASRLTGGVQANEKLFF.

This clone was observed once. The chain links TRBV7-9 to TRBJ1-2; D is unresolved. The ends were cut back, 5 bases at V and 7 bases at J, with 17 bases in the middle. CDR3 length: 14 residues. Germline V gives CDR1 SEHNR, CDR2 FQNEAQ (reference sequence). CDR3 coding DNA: TGTGCCAGCAGCCCCGACCAGGTTGTAAGTGGCTACACCTTC. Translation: CASSPDQVVSGYTF.

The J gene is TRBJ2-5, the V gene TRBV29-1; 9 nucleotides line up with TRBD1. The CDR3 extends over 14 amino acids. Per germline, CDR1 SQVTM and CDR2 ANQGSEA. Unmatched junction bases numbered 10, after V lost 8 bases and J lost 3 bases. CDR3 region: CSYRAGQGKETQYF. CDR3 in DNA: TGCAGCTACCGTGCGGGACAGGGAAAAGAGACCCAGTACTTC.

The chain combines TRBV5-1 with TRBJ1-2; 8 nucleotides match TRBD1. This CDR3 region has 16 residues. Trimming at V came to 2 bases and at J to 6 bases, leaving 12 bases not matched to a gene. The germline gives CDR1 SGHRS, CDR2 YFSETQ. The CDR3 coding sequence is TGCGCCAGCAGCTTCCTTTCGGGACAGGATTTTCATGGCTACACCTTC. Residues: CASSFLSGQDFHGYTF.